This T cell receptor (beta chain) was sequenced in a study of shared clonotypes between healthy human individuals. Study details: Each donor's CD8 memory used one plate, CD8 naive two, each CD4 subset three.

The CDR3 has 15 residues. Per the germline V gene, CDR1 is MNHEY and CDR2 is SVGAGI. V lost 6 bases, J lost 4 bases, and 8 bases stayed unmatched. This table comes from immunoSEQ multiplex PCR, and its TCRdb copy is limited to in-frame clones, with some not included. The top ten clones hold roughly 0.39% of a sample with about 2.4 million clones, approximately 93% of them seen once. The V call is TRBV6-5, the J call TRBJ2-7; 11 bases line up with TRBD1. The specimen was naive CD4+ T cells from PBMCs. Stated subset: CD45RA+ positively selected. This clonotype was obtained from a man aged 18-30 years in good health. Some clones in this sample may be carry-over from other donors' samples. CDR3 sequence: CASSPGQGALYEQYF. The CDR3 region has the DNA TGTGCCAGCAGCCCTGGACAGGGGGCGTTATACGAGCAGTACTTC.